The 28 T cell receptor beta chains below come from one sample, sequenced in a study of technical replicates of blood from several donors (dated by TCRdb to 2016 to 2017). Libraries were prepared through the immunoSEQ multiplex PCR assay. Imported from immuneACCESS, the table was reduced by TCRdb to in-frame sequences with V and J called. These copies leave out some clones; in studies compared against another copy, an unresolved V gene accounts for under half, and the cause of the remainder is not known. This sample gives 70,000 to 95,000 clones in total; 85% to 95% of them show up just once. The ten largest clonotypes hold 0.2% to 0.3% of the sample. Sequencing was carried out using T cells isolated from PBMCs. These receptors came from a human donor in good health.

The genes are TRBV2 and TRBJ1-5, with a possible D match to TRBD1 (6 bases). This CDR3 contains 13 residues. The germline CDR1 and CDR2 sequences are SNHLY and FYNNEI. Deletions cut 5 bases from V and 7 bases from J, with 12 bases between. The CDR3 reads CASSYRVNQPQHF. CDR3 DNA: TGTGCCAGCAGTTACAGGGTTAACCAGCCCCAGCATTTT.

This chain uses TRBV6-1 with TRBJ2-7; 7 bases match TRBD2. Germline-derived CDR1 and CDR2 are MNHNS and SASEGT. CDR3 length: 13 residues. The ends lost 5 bases at V and 2 bases at J; junction bases unmatched: 3. The CDR3 region is CASSFRGAYEQYF. The DNA of the CDR3 is TGTGCCAGCAGTTTCCGGGGGGCCTACGAGCAGTACTTC.

CDR3 nucleotides: TGTGCCAGCAGCTTGGAGGGAGATGGCTACACCTTC. Its translation: CASSLEGDGYTF. The chain combines TRBV5-4 with TRBJ1-2; D gene uncertain. The length of the CDR3 is 12 residues. The germline CDR1 and CDR2 sequences are SGHNT and YYREEE (reference sequence). The V and J ends lost 0 bases and 6 bases respectively, with 6 bases between them.

V is TRBV27 and J is TRBJ1-2, with 10 positions matching TRBD1. Trimming removed 0 bases from V and 2 bases from J; junction bases left unmatched: 6. Germline values: CDR1 MNHEY, CDR2 SMNVEV (reference sequence). CDR3 length equals 17 residues. Written as DNA, the CDR3 is TGTGCCAGCAGTTTATCGGCGGGGACAGGGGAGAACTATGGCTACACCTTC. Translated: CASSLSAGTGENYGYTF.

CDR3 sequence: CASSAGTGGNEQFF. The CDR3 region has the DNA TGTGCCAGCTCAGCTGGGACAGGGGGTAATGAGCAGTTCTTC. V usage is TRBV18 and J usage is TRBJ2-1; 11 nucleotides align to TRBD1. This CDR3 has 14 residues. The V and J ends lost 5 bases and 7 bases, in that order; junction bases with no gene match: 4. Germline values: CDR1 KGHSH, CDR2 LQKENI.

This clone has just one count. This sequence joins TRBV11-2 and TRBJ1-6; the match to TRBD1 covers 8 bases. In germline, CDR1 is SGHAT, CDR2 FQNNGV. The CDR3 extends over 15 amino acids. Germline trimming cut 1 base from V and 9 bases from J; bases unmatched to any gene: 5. In nucleotides, the CDR3 is TGTGCCAGCAGCTTAGGGCCAGGGGGCTTTTCACCCCTCCACTTT. Residues: CASSLGPGGFSPLHF.

The rearrangement links TRBV5-1 to TRBJ1-2; 8 positions agree with TRBD1. V lost 4 bases, J lost 4 bases, and 6 bases stayed unmatched. CDR3 length equals 14 residues. CDR1 is SGHRS and CDR2 is YFSETQ in the germline V gene. CDR3 DNA sequence: TGCGCCAGCAGCCCTGGACAGGGTCCCTATGGCTACACCTTC. Protein: CASSPGQGPYGYTF.

V usage is TRBV12-5 and J usage is TRBJ2-7, with D tentatively TRBD2 (5 bases). CDR1 is LGHNT, CDR2 FRNRAP, per germline. V was pared by 0 bases and J by 7 bases, with 16 bases between. CDR3 size: 15 residues. CDR3 in DNA: TGTGCTAGTGGTTTGGTTATTCGGGGATTTGGGGAGCAGTACTTC. This codes for CASGLVIRGFGEQYF.

The chain has TRBV6-5 and TRBJ1-2, with 8 bases that match TRBD1. Germline assignment: CDR1 MNHEY and CDR2 SVGAGI. This CDR3 comprises 13 residues. The V and J ends lost 1 base and 8 bases, in that order; junction bases with no gene match: 3. The CDR3 here is CASSYWGQAGYTF. The CDR3 DNA follows: TGTGCCAGCAGTTACTGGGGACAGGCGGGCTACACCTTC.

This rearrangement joins TRBV5-1 to TRBJ2-7; 8 bases align to TRBD2. V dropped 1 base and J dropped 0; count of bases not matched to a gene: 3. Germline V gene data show CDR1 as SGHRS and CDR2 as YFSETQ. This CDR3 region has 15 residues. The CDR3 bases are TGCGCCAGCAGCTTGCTTAGCGGGAACTCCTACGAGCAGTACTTC. This translates into CASSLLSGNSYEQYF.

This clone occurred once. The rearrangement joins TRBV28 to TRBJ2-1; 9 bases are a match to TRBD2. Per the germline V gene, CDR1 is MDHEN and CDR2 is SYDVKM. V lost 3 bases and J lost 3; bases outside the gene matches: 15. This CDR3 has 19 residues. CDR3 nucleotides: TGTGCCAGCAGTTTCCGGTCTTGGCGGGGGGGGAAACTCTACAATGAGCAGTTCTTC. As protein: CASSFRSWRGGKLYNEQFF.

The J gene is TRBJ1-3, the V gene TRBV28; 8 bases match TRBD1. The CDR3 has 14 residues. CDR1 MDHEN and CDR2 SYDVKM come from the germline V gene. Trimming cost V 1 base and J 5 bases; bases outside gene matches: 1. The CDR3 DNA reads as TGTGCCAGCAGTTTATCCAGGGGGCGAAACACCATATATTTT. This sequence encodes CASSLSRGRNTIYF.

This chain connects TRBV6-5 to TRBJ1-5, with D possibly matching TRBD1 (6 bases). Germline lookup yields CDR1 MNHEY and CDR2 SVGAGI. CDR3 size: 16 residues. V shed 2 bases and J shed 4 bases, with 15 bases lying between them. CDR3 sequence (DNA): TGTGCCAGCAGTTACCCGTCAAAAAGGGGGAATCAGCCCCAGCATTTT. Translating it yields CASSYPSKRGNQPQHF.

The rearrangement uses TRBV7-6 and TRBJ1-2, with 7 positions matching TRBD1. V was clipped by 4 bases and J by 6 bases; unmatched bases: 8. This CDR3 contains 14 residues. Looked up from germline, CDR1 is SGHVS and CDR2 is FNYEAQ. The CDR3: CASSSQTGSNGYTF. DNA for the CDR3: TGTGCCAGCAGCTCCCAGACAGGGTCGAATGGCTACACCTTC.

V and J are TRBV6-1 and TRBJ2-7, with D unclear. CDR1 and CDR2 from the germline V gene are MNHNS and SASEGT. CDR3 length equals 14 residues. V gave up 1 base and J gave up 2 bases, with 9 bases separating them. This CDR3 is CASSEGGVPYEQYF. The CDR3 nucleotides are TGTGCCAGCAGTGAAGGCGGCGTCCCCTACGAGCAGTACTTC.

This chain uses TRBV5-3 with TRBJ1-2; 11 bases align to TRBD1. TRBV5-3 is reported as an ORF; its role is uncertain. The junction had 10 bases not matched to a gene; V was cut back by 2 bases and J by 1 base. The CDR3 extends over 18 amino acids. CDR3: CARSFKAGTGGFNYGYTF. CDR3 coding DNA: TGTGCCAGAAGCTTTAAAGCCGGGACAGGGGGATTTAACTATGGCTACACCTTC.

The chain is built from TRBV7-9 and TRBJ1-3; 7 bases agree with TRBD1. The germline V gene encodes CDR1 SEHNR and CDR2 FQNEAQ (reference sequence). There are 16 residues in the CDR3. Trimming cost V 5 bases and J 0 bases; bases outside gene matches: 7. The DNA for the CDR3 is TGTGCCAGCAGCGAACGGGACAGCCACTCTGGAAACACCATATATTTT. Translated: CASSERDSHSGNTIYF.

The chain carries TRBV9 and TRBJ2-1; 9 positions match TRBD2. From germline, CDR1 is SGDLS and CDR2 YYNGEE. The length of the CDR3 is 16 residues. Trimming cost V 1 base and J 0 bases; bases outside gene matches: 2. The chain's CDR3 is CASSVPSGNSYNEQFF. The CDR3 bases are TGTGCCAGCAGCGTACCTAGCGGGAACTCCTACAATGAGCAGTTCTTC.

This clone was recorded only once. The V call is TRBV9, the J call TRBJ2-3; 7 positions match TRBD2. Trimming cost V 1 base and J 2 bases; bases outside gene matches: 4. Germline CDR1 reads SGDLS; CDR2 reads YYNGEE. CDR3 length: 15 residues. CDR3 DNA sequence: TGTGCCAGCAGCGTACGCGGGGGTTTCACAGATACGCAGTATTTT. Residues: CASSVRGGFTDTQYF.

In this sample, this clone turned up once. The V call is TRBV27, the J call TRBJ2-7; 11 bases match TRBD1. The V segment lost 8 bases and the J segment 7 bases; nucleotides outside the gene matches: 10. Germline V gene sequence: CDR1 MNHEY, CDR2 SMNVEV (reference sequence). The length of the CDR3 is 14 residues. The CDR3: CASGQGATPGEQYF. The CDR3 DNA follows: TGTGCCAGCGGACAGGGGGCAACTCCGGGAGAGCAGTACTTC.

The chain employs TRBV27 and TRBJ2-2, with no clear D. Germline V lookup: CDR1 MNHEY, CDR2 SMNVEV (reference sequence). Between the trimmed V and J ends, which lost 3 bases and 2 bases, there was a span of 4 bases. This CDR3 spans 13 amino acids. The CDR3: CASSFINTGELFF. CDR3 nucleotide sequence: TGTGCCAGCAGTTTTATAAACACCGGGGAGCTGTTTTTT.

The chain links TRBV5-1 to TRBJ1-1, with D possibly being TRBD1 (5 bases). This CDR3 region has 14 residues. The germline CDR1 and CDR2 sequences are SGHRS and YFSETQ. The V gene lost 4 bases and the J gene lost 1 base, with 11 bases spanning the gap. CDR3 in amino acids: CASSRTGENTEAFF. CDR3 nucleotide sequence: TGCGCCAGCAGCCGTACAGGTGAGAACACTGAAGCTTTCTTT.

The chain recombines TRBV4-1 with TRBJ2-1; D is uncertain. Germline V CDR1 and CDR2: MGHRA, YSYEKL. Trimming removed 8 bases at V and 7 bases at J, with 21 bases between. This CDR3 contains 15 residues. The CDR3 nucleotides are TGCGCCAGCGCCCCATTGTGGCTTTCGAGGAATGAGCAGTTCTTC. As protein: CASAPLWLSRNEQFF.

The V call is TRBV6-5, the J call TRBJ2-7, with 7 bases fitting TRBD1. J lost 5 bases, V lost 2 bases, and 6 bases had no gene match. CDR1 MNHEY and CDR2 SVGAGI come from the germline V gene. The CDR3 is 14 amino acids. The CDR3 spells CASSYAGTANEQYF. CDR3 coding DNA: TGTGCCAGCAGTTACGCCGGGACAGCAAACGAGCAGTACTTC.

CDR3 DNA sequence: TGTGCCAGCAGCTCCGCGGGCCGGAGGGACGAGCAGTACTTC. Its protein product is CASSSAGRRDEQYF. The rearrangement joins TRBV7-6 to TRBJ2-7; D perhaps matches TRBD2 (6 bases). The CDR3 has 14 amino acids. Germline V gives CDR1 SGHVS, CDR2 FNYEAQ. Trimming pared 4 bases from V and 5 bases from J, leaving 15 bases between.

V is TRBV9 and J is TRBJ1-1; D is unclear. Germline V gene sequence: CDR1 SGDLS, CDR2 YYNGEE. The CDR3 covers 13 residues. V lost 3 bases and J lost 2, with 8 bases in between. The CDR3 here is CASSGSRNTEAFF. The CDR3, as DNA: TGTGCCAGCAGCGGTAGCCGAAACACTGAAGCTTTCTTT. The whole variable domain, filled in from reference TRBV9 and TRBJ1-1, reads DSGVTQTPKHLITATGQRVTLRCSPRSGDLSVYWYQQSLDQGLQFLIQYYNGEERAKGNILERFSAQQFPDLHSELNLSSLELGDSALYFCASSGSRNTEAFFGQGTRLTVV.

The chain employs TRBV10-2 and TRBJ1-4; 8 nucleotides align to TRBD1. V shed 0 bases, J shed 8 bases, and the junction held 2 bases outside the gene matches. The CDR3 contains 14 residues. The germline CDR1 and CDR2 sequences are WSHSY and SAAADI. The CDR3 here is CASSESGQAEKLFF. CDR3 nucleotide sequence: TGCGCCAGCAGTGAGTCGGGACAGGCCGAAAAACTGTTTTTT.

The V call is TRBV7-9, the J call TRBJ2-2, with 8 bases that match TRBD2. The J segment lost 0 bases and the V segment lost 2 bases, leaving 5 bases of the junction unmatched. Germline V gene sequence: CDR1 SEHNR, CDR2 FQNEAQ (reference sequence). This CDR3 has 17 residues. This chain's CDR3 is CASSLLGGRSNTGELFF. In nucleotides, the CDR3 is TGTGCCAGCAGCTTATTGGGCGGGAGGTCGAACACCGGGGAGCTGTTTTTT.